The present T cell receptor beta chain was sequenced within a study of vaccination and CD4 T cells after COVID-19. Looking at the study overall: Post-COVID samples were collected a median around 100 days following diagnosis, spanning 35 to 161.

The CDR3 is made up of 12 amino acids. Germline V gives CDR1 KGHSH, CDR2 LQKENI. With 5 bases removed from V and 5 bases from J, the gap between germline ends came to 7 bases. Cultured CD4+ T-cell DNA underwent Oncomine TCR Beta short-read sequencing. TCRdb re-called the PCR reads with MiXCR, one entry per CDR3 protein. The data contain a few thousand distinct CDR3 sequences, about 20% of them singletons. This clonotype was counted a few times. The antigen remains undetermined. As for treatment: approximately 11-day PBMC culture with coronavirus spike peptide pools or control peptides (ViraFEST assay).

The material sequenced was CD4+ T cells from blood, cultured in vitro, taken after SARS-CoV-2 vaccination. The receptor was isolated from a human donor who had recovered from COVID-19. The chain uses TRBV18 and TRBJ2-1; D is undetermined. The CDR3 here is CASSSPNNEQFF. CDR3 DNA: TGTGCCAGCTCATCCCCGAACAATGAGCAGTTCTTC.